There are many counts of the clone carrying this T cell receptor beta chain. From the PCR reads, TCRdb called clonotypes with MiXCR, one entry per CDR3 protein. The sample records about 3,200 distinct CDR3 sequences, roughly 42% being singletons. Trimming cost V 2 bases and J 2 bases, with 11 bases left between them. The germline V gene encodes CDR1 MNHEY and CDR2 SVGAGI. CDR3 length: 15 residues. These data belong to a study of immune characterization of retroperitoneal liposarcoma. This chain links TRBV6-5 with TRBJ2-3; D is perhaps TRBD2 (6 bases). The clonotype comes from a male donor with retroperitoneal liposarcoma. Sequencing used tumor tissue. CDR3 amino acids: CASSYRGGLTDTQYF. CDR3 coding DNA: TGTGCCAGCAGTTACCGGGGAGGACTCACAGATACGCAGTATTTT.